Following are 30 T cell receptor beta chains from one sample sequenced in a study of blood T cell repertoires in COVID-19. Assay used: immunoSEQ multiplex PCR; TCRdb lists only in-frame clones, some missing. The sample lists 65,000 to 90,000 clones; 86% were seen once. The sequencing sample was made of peripheral blood. The receptors derive from a man in his fifties with active COVID-19.

The chain employs TRBV12-3 or TRBV12-4 and TRBJ1-1, with D maybe TRBD1 (5 bases). The V end was cut by 6 bases, the J end by 4 bases, with 9 bases between. The CDR3 sequence is 12 residues long. The CDR3 spells CASSPGVTEAFF. In DNA form, the CDR3 reads TGTGCCAGCAGCCCGGGGGTCACTGAAGCTTTCTTT.

This chain's CDR3 is CATSDAPGIRNTGELFF. CDR3 bases: TGTGCCACCAGTGATGCTCCCGGGATTCGGAACACCGGGGAGCTGTTTTTT. The V gene is TRBV24-1, the J gene TRBJ2-2; TRBD2 might be the D (5 bases). Germline CDR1 is KGHDR and CDR2 is SFDVKD. Trimming stripped 3 bases from V and 1 base from J, with 14 bases between. The CDR3 contains 17 residues.

The DNA for the CDR3 is TGCGCCAGCAGCCGAGGACTAGCGGGCCAAGAGACCCAGTACTTC. Amino acids: CASSRGLAGQETQYF. The chain carries TRBV5-1 and TRBJ2-5, with 11 bases matching TRBD2. The CDR3 consists of 15 residues. The germline gives CDR1 SGHRS, CDR2 YFSETQ. With 4 bases clipped from V and 1 base from J, the junction kept 3 bases outside the gene matches.

The chain links TRBV28 to TRBJ1-1, with TRBD1 as a possible D gene (5 bases). The CDR3 spans 15 residues. Trimming removed 8 bases from V and 0 bases from J, with 16 bases in between. Germline V gene sequence: CDR1 MDHEN, CDR2 SYDVKM. DNA for the CDR3: TGTGCCAGCTATACCCCTTCGGGGGTGAACACTGAAGCTTTCTTT. Its protein product is CASYTPSGVNTEAFF.

The V and J genes are TRBV7-2 and TRBJ2-7, with 9 positions matching TRBD2. The length of the CDR3 is 14 residues. The V segment lost 1 base and the J segment 7 bases; nucleotides outside the gene matches: 5. Germline CDR1 reads SGHTA; CDR2 reads FQGNSA. In nucleotides, the CDR3 is TGTGCCAGCAGCTTAGAGCTAGCGGGGAAGGAGCAGTACTTC. Its translation: CASSLELAGKEQYF.

The chain is built from TRBV7-3 and TRBJ1-5, with D hard to call. V gave up 4 bases and J gave up 8 bases, with 15 bases separating them. There are 14 residues in the CDR3. Germline lookup yields CDR1 SGHTA and CDR2 FQGTGA. CDR3 DNA: TGTGCCAGCAGCTCCAGTGGTCTTCGGGAGCCCCAGCATTTT. It is translated as CASSSSGLREPQHF. Variable domain in full (rest from reference TRBV7-3 and TRBJ1-5): GAGVSQTPSNKVTEKGKYVELRCDPISGHTALYWYRQSLGQGPEFLIYFQGTGAADDSGLPNDRFFAVRPEGSVSTLKIQRTERGDSAVYLCASSSSGLREPQHFGDGTRLSIL.

DNA of the CDR3: TGTGCCAGCAGTTTAGGGACAGGGGCCTATGGCTACACCTTC. The encoded protein is CASSLGTGAYGYTF. J is TRBJ1-2 and V is TRBV27; 10 bases line up with TRBD1. The germline V gene has CDR1 MNHEY and CDR2 SMNVEV (reference sequence). The V gene end was trimmed by 2 bases and the J gene end by 4 bases; junction bases not matched to a gene: 1. CDR3 length: 14 residues.

The chain recombines TRBV24-1 with TRBJ2-1; tentatively, D is TRBD2 (5 bases). The CDR3 has 15 amino acids. Germline V CDR1 and CDR2: KGHDR, SFDVKD. Trimming stripped 4 bases from V and 7 bases from J, with 16 bases between. Here the CDR3 reads CATSDLGLERNEQFF. The CDR3 DNA is TGTGCCACCAGTGACCTTGGACTGGAGAGGAATGAGCAGTTCTTC.

The rearrangement uses TRBV4-3 and TRBJ1-5; possibly TRBD1 for D (6 bases). Germline CDR1 and CDR2: LGHNA and YSLEER. This CDR3 has 16 amino acids. The V gene lost 1 base and the J gene lost 4 bases, with 14 bases spanning the gap. This chain's CDR3 is CASSQVAGVGNQPQHF. The CDR3, as DNA: TGCGCCAGCAGCCAAGTTGCAGGGGTGGGGAATCAGCCCCAGCATTTT.

The chain uses TRBV6-2 or TRBV6-3 and TRBJ2-1; TRBD1 agrees at 7 bases. The CDR3 covers 15 residues. Germline CDR1 reads MNHEY; CDR2 reads SVGEGT. The trim removed 5 bases at V and 4 bases at J, leaving 8 bases unmatched. Written as DNA, the CDR3 is TGTGCCAGCAGTCGCCGGGACAGAGTTTACAATGAGCAGTTCTTC. As protein: CASSRRDRVYNEQFF.

The chain is built from TRBV19 and TRBJ2-5; D remains unclear. CDR1 and CDR2 from the germline V gene are LNHDA and SQIVND (reference sequence). The CDR3 is made up of 14 amino acids. Trimming took 5 bases from V and 3 from J, leaving 13 bases between them. CDR3 protein: CASSVLLGKETQYF. For the CDR3, the DNA is TGTGCCAGTAGTGTACTTCTAGGAAAAGAGACCCAGTACTTC. Using reference TRBV19 and TRBJ2-5 for the parts outside the CDR3, the full variable domain is DGGITQSPKYLFRKEGQNVTLSCEQNLNHDAMYWYRQDPGQGLRLIYYSQIVNDFQKGDIAEGYSVSREKKESFPLTVTSAQKNPTAFYLCASSVLLGKETQYFGPGTRLLVL.

There are a few counts of this clone. This chain joins TRBV6-5 and TRBJ2-1; 12 positions agree with TRBD2. V dropped 7 bases and J dropped 7; count of bases not matched to a gene: 8. Looked up from germline, CDR1 is MNHEY and CDR2 is SVGAGI. This CDR3 has 15 residues. CDR3 loop: CASTRLAGVRNEQFF. The CDR3 DNA reads as TGTGCCAGCACTAGACTAGCGGGAGTTCGGAATGAGCAGTTCTTC.

CDR3 region: CASSSGTGDGYTF. CDR3 bases: TGTGCCAGCAGTTCCGGGACAGGGGATGGCTACACCTTC. The chain uses TRBV12-3 or TRBV12-4 and TRBJ1-2; 10 nucleotides align to TRBD1. After removal of 4 bases from V and 6 bases from J, the junction contained 2 bases not matched to a gene. CDR3 length: 13 residues.

J is TRBJ2-5 and V is TRBV9, with a weak D call TRBD1 (6 bases). The CDR3 extends over 14 amino acids. From germline, CDR1 is SGDLS and CDR2 YYNGEE. The germline V and J ends were trimmed by 2 bases and 2 bases, with 10 bases remaining between them. The CDR3 loop reads CASSVAGTQETQYF. The CDR3 coding sequence is TGTGCCAGCAGCGTGGCCGGGACACAAGAGACCCAGTACTTC. Using reference TRBV9 and TRBJ2-5 for the parts outside the CDR3, the full variable domain is DSGVTQTPKHLITATGQRVTLRCSPRSGDLSVYWYQQSLDQGLQFLIQYYNGEERAKGNILERFSAQQFPDLHSELNLSSLELGDSALYFCASSVAGTQETQYFGPGTRLLVL.

The CDR3 DNA follows: TGTGCCAGCAGTCCGCCCCCCCAGAATACAGGGGAAGCTTTCTTT. Amino acid sequence: CASSPPPQNTGEAFF. This rearrangement joins TRBV6-6 to TRBJ1-1, with D maybe TRBD1 (6 bases). The CDR3 contains 15 residues. Germline loops: CDR1 MNHNY, CDR2 SVGAGI (reference sequence). Trimming removed 5 bases from V and 8 bases from J, with 21 bases in between.

This chain connects TRBV5-1 to TRBJ1-1, with a weak D call TRBD1 (5 bases). Germline V lookup: CDR1 SGHRS, CDR2 YFSETQ. V was cut by 3 bases and J by 5 bases, with 8 bases left in between. This CDR3 is built from 12 residues. The CDR3 nucleotides read TGCGCCAGCAGCTCGGAGGGGACTGAAGCTTTCTTT. Translating it yields CASSSEGTEAFF. The entire variable domain, with the rest obtained from reference TRBV5-1 and TRBJ1-1, is as follows: KAGVTQTPRYLIKTRGQQVTLSCSPISGHRSVSWYQQTPGQGLQFLFEYFSETQRNKGNFPGRFSGRQFSNSRSEMNVSTLELGDSALYLCASSSEGTEAFFGQGTRLTVV.

The gene calls are TRBV1 and TRBJ2-1; no DNA check was done on the table's D call, TRBD2. TRBV1 is a known pseudogene. The CDR3 is made up of 16 amino acids. CDR3 sequence: CTSSPERGSSYNEQFF. The CDR3 coding sequence is TGCACCAGCAGCCCGGAGCGGGGGAGCTCCTACAATGAGCAGTTCTTC.

This clone was counted only a few times. The rearrangement links TRBV28 to TRBJ1-5, with TRBD1 identical over 7 bases. V lost 3 bases, J lost 9 bases, and 11 bases stayed unmatched. The CDR3 is 15 amino acids. CDR1 and CDR2 from the germline V gene are MDHEN and SYDVKM. The CDR3: CASSFNRQGPRPQHF. CDR3 bases: TGTGCCAGCAGTTTTAACAGACAGGGCCCTCGGCCCCAGCATTTT.

There are a few counts of this clone. The chain has TRBV27 and TRBJ1-2; D call uncertain. V was trimmed by 2 bases and J by 4 bases, leaving 8 bases between them. Germline lookup yields CDR1 MNHEY and CDR2 SMNVEV (reference sequence). The CDR3 covers 13 residues. The CDR3 region is CASSLRGIYGYTF. DNA for the CDR3: TGTGCCAGCAGTTTACGAGGGATCTATGGCTACACCTTC.

The chain joins TRBV5-5 to TRBJ1-5; D gene uncertain. Germline V gene sequence: CDR1 SGHKS, CDR2 YYEKEE (reference sequence). The CDR3 consists of 15 residues. The germline V and J ends were trimmed by 4 bases and 2 bases, with 13 bases remaining between them. CDR3 DNA: TGTGCCAGCAGCACCCAAGCCGGGGGCAATCAGCCCCAGCATTTT. Protein: CASSTQAGGNQPQHF.

The chain combines TRBV30 with TRBJ1-1; the D is unclear. The germline CDR1 and CDR2 sequences are GTSNPN and SVGIG (reference sequence). V was pared by 0 bases and J by 8 bases, with 10 bases between. This CDR3 has 12 amino acids. The CDR3 reads CAWSVHGREAFF. The CDR3 nucleotides are TGTGCCTGGAGTGTACATGGGCGCGAAGCTTTCTTT.

The rearrangement uses TRBV24-1 and TRBJ2-1; TRBD2 aligns across 9 bases. This CDR3 comprises 16 residues. From germline, CDR1 is KGHDR and CDR2 SFDVKD. The ends lost 4 bases at V and 4 bases at J; junction bases unmatched: 7. The CDR3 DNA reads as TGTGCCACCAGTGACCCACGGAGCGGGGGGTACAATGAGCAGTTCTTC. Protein sequence: CATSDPRSGGYNEQFF.

V is TRBV11-3 and J is TRBJ1-6, with D possibly TRBD1 on 5 matching bases. Germline V lookup: CDR1 SGHNT, CDR2 YENEEA. This CDR3 spans 14 amino acids. Trimming shortened V by 4 bases and J by 3 bases, and 7 bases separated the two germline ends. DNA of the CDR3: TGTGCCAGCAGCTCGGACATCTATAATTCACCCCTCCACTTT. Its protein product is CASSSDIYNSPLHF. Complete variable domain (other parts from reference TRBV11-3 and TRBJ1-6): EAGVVQSPRYKIIEKKQPVAFWCNPISGHNTLYWYLQNLGQGPELLIRYENEEAVDDSQLPKDRFSAERLKGVDSTLKIQPAELGDSAVYLCASSSDIYNSPLHFGNGTRLTVT.

The chain uses TRBV28 and TRBJ2-2; TRBD2 aligns across 7 bases. The CDR3 runs 16 residues. V lost 2 bases, J lost 1 base, and 4 bases stayed unmatched. CDR1 and CDR2 (germline): MDHEN, SYDVKM. The CDR3 is CASSLRLAVNTGELFF. The CDR3 coding sequence is TGTGCCAGCAGTTTACGGCTAGCGGTGAACACCGGGGAGCTGTTTTTT.

The J gene is TRBJ1-1, the V gene TRBV7-9, with D possibly being TRBD1 (6 bases). CDR3 size: 16 residues. V lost 2 bases and J lost 1, with 14 bases in between. Germline assignment: CDR1 SEHNR and CDR2 FQNEAQ (reference sequence). The CDR3 loop is CASSLTGTQENTEAFF. The CDR3 nucleotides are TGTGCCAGCAGCTTAACCGGGACACAAGAGAACACTGAAGCTTTCTTT.

The rearrangement links TRBV19 to TRBJ2-7, with TRBD2 matching over 9 bases. After removal of 8 bases from V and 2 bases from J, the junction contained 7 bases not matched to a gene. Germline CDR1 is LNHDA and CDR2 is SQIVND (reference sequence). The CDR3 totals 14 residues. The CDR3 DNA follows: TGTGCCAGTGTGGCGGGGGGGGCGCCCTACGAGCAGTACTTC. Amino acid sequence: CASVAGGAPYEQYF.

This clone was detected once. This sequence joins TRBV7-3 and TRBJ2-3; tentative D call: TRBD2 (5 bases). The germline gives CDR1 SGHTA, CDR2 FQGTGA. Trimming stripped 6 bases from V and 3 bases from J, with 16 bases between. The CDR3 has 15 amino acids. DNA of the CDR3: TGTGCCAGCAGTCGCCGGGGTCAGCCAACAGATACGCAGTATTTT. Its protein is CASSRRGQPTDTQYF.

The V and J genes are TRBV19 and TRBJ1-2; 10 nucleotides align to TRBD1. V lost 7 bases to trimming and J lost 7 bases; unmatched junction nucleotides: 18. CDR1 is LNHDA and CDR2 is SQIVND in the germline V gene (reference sequence). The CDR3 covers 17 residues. The CDR3 nucleotides are TGTGCCAGTATCCCCCCCCAGGGGACAGGGGAAACTCGTGGCTACACCTTC. Its protein is CASIPPQGTGETRGYTF.

V gene TRBV7-2 combines with J gene TRBJ2-5; perhaps TRBD2 as D (5 bases). Per the germline V gene, CDR1 is SGHTA and CDR2 is FQGNSA. CDR3 size: 12 residues. V was shortened by 6 bases and J by 5 bases, with 10 bases between the two germline ends. The CDR3 nucleotides read TGTGCCAGCAGTCTAGCTGGGGAGACCCAGTACTTC. Amino acids: CASSLAGETQYF.

The chain links TRBV28 to TRBJ2-1, with D possibly being TRBD2 (6 bases). Trimming left V 4 bases short and J 6 bases short, with 19 bases between. The CDR3 is 16 residues long. The germline gives CDR1 MDHEN, CDR2 SYDVKM. The CDR3 loop is CASSSTPLRGRNEQFF. For the CDR3, the DNA is TGTGCCAGCAGTTCGACCCCCCTGCGGGGTCGCAATGAGCAGTTCTTC.